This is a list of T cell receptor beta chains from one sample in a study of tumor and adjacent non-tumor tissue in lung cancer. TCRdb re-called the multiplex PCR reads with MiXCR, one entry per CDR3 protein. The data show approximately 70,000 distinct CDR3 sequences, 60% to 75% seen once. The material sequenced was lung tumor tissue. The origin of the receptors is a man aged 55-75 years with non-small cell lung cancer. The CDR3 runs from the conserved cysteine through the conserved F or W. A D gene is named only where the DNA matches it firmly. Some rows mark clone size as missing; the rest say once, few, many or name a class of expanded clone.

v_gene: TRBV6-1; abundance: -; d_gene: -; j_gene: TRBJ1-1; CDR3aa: CVSSESRVLNTEAFF; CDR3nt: TGTGTCAGCAGTGAATCGAGGGTGCTGAACACTGAAGCTTTCTTT
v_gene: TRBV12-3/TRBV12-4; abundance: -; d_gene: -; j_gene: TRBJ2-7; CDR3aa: CASGKIYEQYF; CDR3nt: TGTGCCAGCGGGAAGATCTACGAGCAATACTTC
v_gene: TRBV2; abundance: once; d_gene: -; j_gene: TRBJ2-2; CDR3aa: CASSEERAGELFF; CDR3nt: TGTGCCAGCAGTGAAGAGAGGGCAGGGGAGCTGTTTTTT
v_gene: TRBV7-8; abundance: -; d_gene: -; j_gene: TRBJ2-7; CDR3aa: CASNSEDRLYEQYF; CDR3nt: TGTGCCAGCAACTCCGAGGACAGACTCTACGAGCAGTACTTC
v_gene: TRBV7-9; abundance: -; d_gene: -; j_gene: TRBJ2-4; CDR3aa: CASSISGAKNIQYF; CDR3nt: TGTGCCAGCAGCATATCGGGGGCCAAAAACATTCAGTACTTC
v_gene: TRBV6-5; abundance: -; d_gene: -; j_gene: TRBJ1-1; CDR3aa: CASSYSRGGRRAEVFF; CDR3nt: TGTGCCAGCAGTTACTCGCGGGGGGGTAGAAGGGCTGAAGTTTTCTTT
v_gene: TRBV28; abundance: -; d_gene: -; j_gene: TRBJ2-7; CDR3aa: CASSFQGVVVEQYF; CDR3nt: TGTGCCAGCAGTTTCCAAGGGGTGGTGGTTGAGCAGTACTTC
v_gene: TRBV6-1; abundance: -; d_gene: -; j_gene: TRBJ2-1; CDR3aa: CASKDTWGSCNEQFF; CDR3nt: TGTGCCAGCAAGGACACTTGGGGTTCCTGCAATGAGCAGTTCTTC
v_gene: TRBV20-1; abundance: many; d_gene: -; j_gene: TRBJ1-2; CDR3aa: CSAPNQDSPGYTF; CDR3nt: TGCAGTGCGCCCAACCAGGACAGTCCGGGATACACCTTC
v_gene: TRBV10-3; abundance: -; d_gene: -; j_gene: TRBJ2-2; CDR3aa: CVTSESRRTNTGELFF; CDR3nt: TGTGTCACCAGTGAGTCGAGGCGGACGAACACCGGGGAGCTGTTTTTT
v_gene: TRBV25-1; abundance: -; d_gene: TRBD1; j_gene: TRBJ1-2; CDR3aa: CTSSDPGQANGYTF; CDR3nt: TGTACCAGCAGTGATCCCGGACAGGCGAATGGCTACACCTTC